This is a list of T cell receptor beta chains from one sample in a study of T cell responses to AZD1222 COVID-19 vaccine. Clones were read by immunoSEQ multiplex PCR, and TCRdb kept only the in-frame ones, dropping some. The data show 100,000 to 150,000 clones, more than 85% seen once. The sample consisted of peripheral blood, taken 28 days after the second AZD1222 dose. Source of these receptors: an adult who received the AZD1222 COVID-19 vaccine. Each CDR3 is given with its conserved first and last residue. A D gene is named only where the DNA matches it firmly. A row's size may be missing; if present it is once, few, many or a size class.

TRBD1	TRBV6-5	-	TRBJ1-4	CASSTGGAGEKLFF	TGTGCCAGCAGTACAGGGGGCGCGGGTGAAAAACTGTTTTTT
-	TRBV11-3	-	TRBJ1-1	CASSLTGNGGTEAFF	TGTGCCAGCAGCTTAACTGGGAATGGAGGCACTGAAGCTTTCTTT
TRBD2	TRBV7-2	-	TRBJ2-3	CASSLAGLAGGPDTQYF	TGTGCCAGCAGCTTAGCGGGACTAGCGGGGGGGCCGGATACGCAGTATTTT
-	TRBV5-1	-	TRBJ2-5	CASSHQQGPQETQYF	TGCGCCAGCAGCCACCAACAGGGTCCTCAAGAGACCCAGTACTTC
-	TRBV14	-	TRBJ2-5	CASSQTPGETQYF	TGTGCCAGCAGCCAAACACCGGGGGAGACCCAGTACTTC
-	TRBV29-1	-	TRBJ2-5	CSVEAPVGETQYF	TGCAGCGTTGAAGCACCCGTGGGAGAGACCCAGTACTTC
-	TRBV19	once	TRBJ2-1	CASTGVAYNEQFF	TGTGCCAGCACCGGGGTGGCCTACAATGAGCAGTTCTTC
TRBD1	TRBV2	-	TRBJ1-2	CASRAGTGNGYTF	TGTGCCAGCAGAGCCGGGACAGGGAATGGCTACACCTTC
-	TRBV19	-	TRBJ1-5	CASSKVGQPQHF	TGTGCCAGTAGTAAGGTCGGTCAGCCCCAGCATTTT
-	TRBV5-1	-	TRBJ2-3	CASSLNTDTQYF	TGCGCCAGCAGCCTAAACACAGATACGCAGTATTTT
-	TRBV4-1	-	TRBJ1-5	CASSQDRGRAGQPQHF	TGCGCCAGCAGCCAAGATCGGGGCAGGGCGGGTCAGCCCCAGCATTTT
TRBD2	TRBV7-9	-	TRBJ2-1	CASSFGQAGGYEQFF	TGTGCCAGCAGCTTTGGTCAAGCGGGGGGTTATGAGCAGTTCTTC
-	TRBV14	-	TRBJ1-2	CASSQDSWLNYGYTF	TGTGCCAGCAGCCAAGATAGCTGGTTAAACTATGGCTACACCTTC
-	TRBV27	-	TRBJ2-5	CASTREETQYF	TGTGCCAGCACCCGGGAAGAGACCCAGTACTTC
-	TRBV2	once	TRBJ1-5	CASSGDNQAQHF	TGTGCCAGCAGTGGGGACAATCAGGCCCAGCATTTT
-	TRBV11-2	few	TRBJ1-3	CASRRISGNTIYF	TGTGCCAGCAGGCGTATCTCTGGAAACACCATATATTTT
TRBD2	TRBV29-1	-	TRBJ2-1	CSVASGGYNEQFF	TGCAGCGTTGCTAGCGGGGGGTACAATGAGCAGTTCTTC
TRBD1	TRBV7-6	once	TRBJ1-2	CASSFLGGTGGEYGYTF	TGTGCCAGCAGCTTTCTCGGGGGGACAGGGGGCGAATATGGCTACACCTTC
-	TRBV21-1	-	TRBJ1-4	CASVTKGIPTNEKLFF	TGTGCCAGCGTAACGAAGGGAATTCCAACTAATGAAAAACTGTTTTTT
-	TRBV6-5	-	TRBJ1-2	CASGLFSYGYTF	TGTGCCAGCGGACTCTTTAGCTATGGCTACACCTTC
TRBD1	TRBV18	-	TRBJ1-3	CASSPAGTGSGNTIYF	TGTGCCAGCTCACCGGCCGGGACAGGGTCTGGAAACACCATATATTTT
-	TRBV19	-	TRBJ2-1	CASRPIIGTPADEQFF	TGTGCCAGTAGACCAATTATCGGGACTCCCGCCGATGAGCAGTTCTTC
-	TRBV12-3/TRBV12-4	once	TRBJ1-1	CASRAMNTEAFF	TGTGCCAGCCGGGCAATGAACACTGAAGCTTTCTTT
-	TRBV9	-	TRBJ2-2	CASSVSGTAPGELFF	TGTGCCAGCAGCGTAAGTGGGACCGCCCCCGGGGAGCTGTTTTTT
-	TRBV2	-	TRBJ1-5	CASSLDGGLEPQHF	TGTGCCAGCAGTCTGGACGGGGGTTTGGAGCCCCAGCATTTT
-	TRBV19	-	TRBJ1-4	CASSGQATNEKLFF	TGTGCCAGTAGTGGGCAGGCAACTAATGAAAAACTGTTTTTT
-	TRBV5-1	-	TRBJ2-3	CASSLADRRGDTQYF	TGCGCCAGCAGCTTGGCCGACCGTCGCGGAGATACGCAGTATTTT
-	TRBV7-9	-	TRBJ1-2	CASSLDLSNYGYTF	TGTGCCAGCAGCCTGGACTTATCTAACTATGGCTACACCTTC
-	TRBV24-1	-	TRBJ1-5	CATSFTEGQPQHF	TGTGCCACCAGCTTCACGGAGGGGCAGCCCCAGCATTTT
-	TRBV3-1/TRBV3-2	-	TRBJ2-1	CASSQGQRDNSWGYNEQFF	TGTGCCAGCAGCCAAGGCCAGCGAGACAATTCGTGGGGTTACAATGAGCAGTTCTTC
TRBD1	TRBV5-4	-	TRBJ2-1	CASSATGGAGNEQFF	TGTGCCAGCAGCGCGACAGGGGGCGCAGGAAATGAGCAGTTCTTC
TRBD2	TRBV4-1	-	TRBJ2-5	CASSQAPASGQETQYF	TGCGCCAGCAGCCAAGCCCCGGCTAGCGGCCAAGAGACCCAGTACTTC
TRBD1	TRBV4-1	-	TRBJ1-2	CASSQVTTGNYGYTF	TGCGCCAGCAGCCAAGTTACGACAGGGAACTATGGCTACACCTTC
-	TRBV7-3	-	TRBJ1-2	CASSPQEGVGYTF	TGTGCCAGCAGCCCTCAAGAAGGAGTCGGCTACACCTTC
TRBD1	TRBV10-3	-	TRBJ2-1	CAIQGANRYNEQFF	TGTGCCATCCAGGGGGCTAATCGCTACAATGAGCAGTTCTTC
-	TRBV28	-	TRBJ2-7	CASSSGTILYEQYF	TGTGCCAGCAGCTCCGGGACCATTCTCTACGAGCAGTACTTC
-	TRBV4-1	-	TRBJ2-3	CASSQEPPVPGRADTQYF	TGCGCCAGCAGCCAAGAACCCCCGGTCCCGGGAAGGGCAGATACGCAGTATTTT
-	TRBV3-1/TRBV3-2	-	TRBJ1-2	CASSQGAGRAYGYTF	TGTGCCAGCAGCCAAGGGGCAGGGAGGGCCTATGGCTACACCTTC
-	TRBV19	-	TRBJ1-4	CASSIWGPEKLFF	TGTGCCAGTAGTATATGGGGGCCTGAAAAACTGTTTTTT
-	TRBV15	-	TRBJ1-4	CATSRYGTTNEKLFF	TGTGCCACCAGCAGGTACGGCACAACTAATGAAAAACTGTTTTTT
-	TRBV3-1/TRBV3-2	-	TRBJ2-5	CASSQGYTGTETQYF	TGTGCCAGCAGCCAGGGTTACACGGGGACGGAGACCCAGTACTTC
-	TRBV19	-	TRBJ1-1	CASSSTLNTEAFF	TGTGCCAGTAGTAGTACGTTGAACACTGAAGCTTTCTTT
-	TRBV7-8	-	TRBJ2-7	CASSHGRLTYEQYF	TGTGCCAGCAGCCACGGACGGCTTACCTACGAGCAGTACTTC
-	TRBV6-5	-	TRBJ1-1	CASRRGADTEAFF	TGTGCCAGCAGGAGGGGGGCGGACACTGAAGCTTTCTTT
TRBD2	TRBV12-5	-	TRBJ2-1	CASGLVRRGLAGVSNEQFF	TGTGCTAGTGGTTTGGTACGCCGGGGGCTAGCGGGGGTTTCGAATGAGCAGTTCTTC